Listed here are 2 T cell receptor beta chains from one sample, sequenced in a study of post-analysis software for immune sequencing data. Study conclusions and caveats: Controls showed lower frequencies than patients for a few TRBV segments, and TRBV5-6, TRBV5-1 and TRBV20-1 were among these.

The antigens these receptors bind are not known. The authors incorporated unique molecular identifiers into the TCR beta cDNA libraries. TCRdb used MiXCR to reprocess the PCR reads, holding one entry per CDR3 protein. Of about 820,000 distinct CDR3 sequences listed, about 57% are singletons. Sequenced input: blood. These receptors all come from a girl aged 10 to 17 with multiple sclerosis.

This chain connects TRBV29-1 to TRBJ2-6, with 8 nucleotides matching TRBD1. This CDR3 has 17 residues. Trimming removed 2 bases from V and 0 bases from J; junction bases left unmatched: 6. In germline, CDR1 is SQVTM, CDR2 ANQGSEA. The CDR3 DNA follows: TGCAGCGTTGAAACTGGACAGGGTGTCTCTGGGGCCAACGTCCTGACTTTC. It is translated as CSVETGQGVSGANVLTF.

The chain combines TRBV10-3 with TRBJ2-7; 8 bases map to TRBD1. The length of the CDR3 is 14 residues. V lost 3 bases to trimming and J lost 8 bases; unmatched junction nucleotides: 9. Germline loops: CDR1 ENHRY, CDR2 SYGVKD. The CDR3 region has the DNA TGTGCCATCAGTGAAAGGACAGGGTTTGCCAAGCAGTACTTC. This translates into CAISERTGFAKQYF.